This T cell receptor (beta chain) was found in a study of T cell responses to AZD1222 COVID-19 vaccine (dated by TCRdb to 2020 to 2023). With regard to the full study: A total of 230 to 250 trial participants underwent TCR sequencing, of whom some 210 received two doses of AZD1222 and 26 received two doses of the MenACWY control vaccine. Enrollment into the trials was organized by age into subgroups of 18-55, 56-69 and 70-plus years, and those subgroups contained approximately 150, 30 and 60 TCR-sequenced participants, respectively.

The CDR3 regions of human TCRbeta chains were analyzed by immunosequencing. Regarding the original processing steps: Repertoire TCRs were matched against a reference library of SARS-CoV-2-specific TCRs generated with the MIRA antigen-specificity platform. Breadth was defined as the fraction of unique TCRs that were SARS-CoV-2-associated. Depth was defined as the fraction of total T cells that were SARS-CoV-2-associated. Using the MIRA data, every spike-specific TCR was mapped to the spike region that the TCR reacted to and assigned to either a CD4 or a CD8 class. Log10-transformed breadth and depth values were compared by one-way ANOVA with Sidak's multiple comparisons tests. What TCRdb holds here is the immuneACCESS table cut down to in-frame rearrangements. Part of the clones is not present; checked against another copy, under half of the missing clones reflect an unresolved V gene, and the others are unexplained. V and J calls and clone size are those listed in that table; D and trimming were worked out from the DNA. A total of approximately 160,000 clones appear in this sample, about 90% of them only once. The ten top clones hold more than 1% of the sample.

The time point label of this sample denotes: about 28 days (+/-7) after the second vaccine dose. AZD1222 recipients whose second dose came at about 4 weeks and those whose second dose came at about 12 weeks were combined into one group, since spike-specific TCR depth and breadth did not differ between the two schedules. The vaccinee samples were drawn from two UK trials, COV001 and COV002, one of which was a single-blind randomized controlled phase 2/3 trial testing AZD1222 (ChAdOx1 nCoV-19) in healthy adults. For TCRbeta chain sequencing, PBMC samples were collected from trial participants at day 0 and at day 28 after the second dose. Germline trimming amounts to 4 bases on V and 4 bases on J, with 6 as the count of junction bases outside the gene matches. CDR1 is given as SGHNT and CDR2 as YYREEE, both from the germline V gene (reference sequence). From its cysteine to its phenylalanine, the CDR3 spans 14 amino acids. Only CDR3 DNA remains: 42 bases, in frame from the first base.

The full study reports these points: Vaccine-associated CD4 TCRs spanned the whole spike protein, with dominant responses in regions 160-218 and 743-854. After two AZD1222 doses, spike-specific TCR breadth and depth were significantly higher than at day 0 and than in MenACWY recipients. Nearly half of unique spike-specific TCRs reportedly recognized epitopes outside regions mutated in the B.1.351 and B.1.1.7 variants. Participants were mostly white British, with more females than males. The authors suggested clonal diversity may have been underestimated. Because no samples from the day 14 peak response were available, repertoires could be characterized only after the peak T cell response. In the small 56-69-year group, the increase in depth fell short of significance, most likely because of low power. Conclusions about previously exposed vaccinees are limited because only five to seven AZD1222 recipients were SARS-CoV-2 seropositive at baseline.

About this clone: The antigen it binds to is not known. No much larger clone is present one base from it, and per-base qualities are unavailable.

This chain is built from TRBV5-4 and TRBJ1-2, with TRBD1 identical over 8 junction bases. The sequencing used peripheral blood, collected 28 days after the second AZD1222 dose. The sequence was collected from an adult who received the AZD1222 COVID-19 vaccine. The DNA sequence reads TGTGCCAGCAGCCCTGGACAGGGAGTCTATGGCTACACCTTC. Its amino acids are CASSPGQGVYGYTF.